This T cell receptor (beta chain) was identified in a study of OX40 agonist ivuxolimab in advanced cancers. Profiled with immunoSEQ multiplex PCR; TCRdb holds only in-frame clones, not every one. The sample has tens of thousands of clones, around 85% seen once. The CDR3 extends over 13 amino acids. Germline lookup yields CDR1 SGDLS and CDR2 YYNGEE. V lost 4 bases, J lost 10 bases, and 8 bases stayed unmatched. The J gene is TRBJ2-1, the V gene TRBV9; 7 bases are shared with TRBD2. The source material was CD4+ or CD8+ T cells sorted from blood, sampled in a trial of the OX40 agonist ivuxolimab. This clonotype was sampled from an adult with an advanced solid tumor such as melanoma, head and neck, liver or kidney cancer. The CDR3 DNA sequence: TGTGCCAGCAGCTTTCCGGGGGGAGGAGAGCAGTTCTTC. Translating gives CASSFPGGGEQFF.